This paragraph reports one T cell receptor beta chain. Its specific antigen is unknown. The record has no base qualities; no much larger clone is one base away. This specimen comes from a study of PD-L1 blockade in urothelial cancer (dated by TCRdb to about 2017). For the study in its entirety: Every patient began therapy at some point between 2014 and 2015 and was given atezolizumab 1,200 mg intravenously every 3 weeks. About 90% of the roughly 29 patients were identified as males with urothelial cancer of bladder origin, and a prior smoking history was reported by 18 of 29 patients. An ECOG performance status of 0 or 1 was recorded for the patients, and 0 to 3 prior chemotherapy regimens had been received by the patients. Blood samples were analyzed 3 weeks after the start of treatment (second dose) and 6 weeks after the start of treatment. A median of approximately 140,000 T cells and some 82,000 unique TCRs was obtained from blood samples, and a median clonality of approximately 0.08 was observed. The study was an exploratory multi-omic analysis of somatic, immune and clinical correlates of response to PD-L1 blockade with atezolizumab in urothelial cancer. Pretreatment tumor samples and matched peripheral blood, collected serially before and after atezolizumab treatment, underwent TCR sequencing. Progression-free survival longer than 6 months counted as durable clinical benefit, and TCR features were additionally tested against both progression-free and overall survival. In the same patients, whole exome sequencing and RNA sequencing of pretreatment tumors were performed in addition to TCR sequencing. Durable clinical benefit was achieved by nine patients but not by the remaining 20. Under 30 patients had pretreatment blood TCR-seq, about 25 had at least one posttreatment blood collection, and about 25 had tumor TCR-seq. Broad study findings and their caveats: Patients with durable benefit showed greater expansion of tumor-associated TCR clones in peripheral blood 3 weeks after starting treatment (n of about 20, p = 0.022). A pretreatment peripheral blood TCR clonality below the median was linked to improved progression-free and overall survival. Small sample size (n of about 30) and many exploratory analyses mean the results are intended to be hypothesis-generating.

The germline V gene provides CDR1 KGHSH and CDR2 LQKENI. The CDR3 runs 17 amino acids, cysteine and phenylalanine included. Only CDR3 DNA is held: 51 bases, read in frame from base 1. The V end gives up 0 bases and the J end 5 bases, leaving 9 bases in the junction not matched to a gene. Synthetic TCR analog templates were spiked into each PCR so that absolute template abundance could be estimated from read counts. The immunoSEQ assay used bias-controlled V and J gene primers to amplify TCRbeta CDR3 regions from genomic DNA. Sequencing of rearranged TCRbeta segments was performed at approximately 20X coverage. Per the source publication's procedure: Clustering was used to correct sequencing errors, and CDR3s were annotated against IMGT to assign V, D and J genes. Only productive TCRbeta rearrangements were used in downstream analyses, excluding out-of-frame or stop-codon sequences. To compute clonality, Shannon entropy was normalized by the log of the number of unique productive sequences and then subtracted from one. Clones differing between time points or between blood and tumor were identified by Fisher's exact test with Benjamini-Hochberg correction at adjusted p below 0.01. What TCRdb holds here is the immuneACCESS table cut down to in-frame rearrangements. Part of the clones is not present; checked against another copy, under half of the missing clones reflect an unresolved V gene, and the others are unexplained. V, J and clone size derive from that table, while D and trimming were established from the DNA sequence. A total of about 83,000 clones appear in this sample, approximately 86% of them only once. The ten largest clonotypes hold roughly 5.2% of the sample.

The cohort included about 30 patients with locally advanced or metastatic urothelial carcinoma who were treated at Memorial Sloan Kettering on a trial protocol. Peripheral blood mononuclear cells were collected pretreatment and during treatment, at between 1 and 8 total time points per patient. The Qiagen DNeasy Blood extraction kit was used to purify genomic DNA from total PBMCs and tumor samples. PBMCs were collected pretreatment and during treatment, and were isolated and stored as previously described. Sample: PBMCs, taken around atezolizumab (anti-PD-L1) treatment. This sequence was found in a woman aged 70-85 years with urothelial cancer. The V and J segments used are TRBV18 and TRBJ2-7, with 11 bases in between that match TRBD2. CDR3 sequence: CASSPPGRLAGWDEQYF. The DNA sequence is given as TGTGCCAGCTCACCACCGGGGAGACTAGCGGGATGGGACGAGCAGTACTTC.